The 28 T cell receptor beta chains below were found in one sample sequenced in a study of neurological immune-mediated disorders. A single record per CDR3 protein comes from TCRdb applying MiXCR to the 5' RACE reads. The sample comprises roughly 61,000 distinct CDR3 sequences, around a tenth of which are singletons, and less than 8% rests with the top ten. As to time point: longitudinal time-point 1 (baseline). Specimen: PBMCs. The receptors originated from a male donor with HTLV-1-associated myelopathy (HAM/TSP).

This clonotype has ten or more counts. The chain has TRBV29-1 and TRBJ1-1, with 9 bases fitting TRBD1. V was clipped by 7 bases and J by 0 bases; unmatched bases: 3. The CDR3 runs 13 residues. The germline V gene has CDR1 SQVTM and CDR2 ANQGSEA. CDR3 region: CSATGGMNTEAFF. For the CDR3, the DNA is TGCAGCGCGACAGGGGGTATGAACACTGAAGCTTTCTTT.

This clonotype occurred many times. Here the CDR3 DNA reads TGTGCCAGCAGCGCCGGACGAAACACTGAAGCTTTCTTT. Protein: CASSAGRNTEAFF. The chain recombines TRBV9 with TRBJ1-1; unclear D gene. CDR1 SGDLS and CDR2 YYNGEE come from the germline V gene. This CDR3 is 13 amino acids long. Trimming removed 3 bases from V and 2 bases from J, with 8 bases in between.

By proportion, this clonotype is medium-sized. The CDR3 loop reads CASSLTSYEQYF. The CDR3, as DNA: TGTGCCAGCAGCTTAACTAGCTACGAGCAGTACTTC. The gene calls are TRBV5-6 and TRBJ2-7; TRBD2 is a possible D gene (5 bases). The V gene lost 2 bases and the J gene lost 3 bases, with 6 bases spanning the gap. Germline V lookup: CDR1 SGHDT, CDR2 YYEEEE. This CDR3 contains 12 residues.

A note on this clonotype: Being one base from a much bigger clone, this may be a read error. The rearrangement links TRBV29-1 to TRBJ1-4; tentative D call: TRBD1 (6 bases). This CDR3 has 13 residues. Germline V lookup: CDR1 SQVTM, CDR2 ANQGSEA. Written as DNA, the CDR3 is TGCAGCGCGAGGAGGGGGATCACAGAAAAACTGTGTTTT. Translating gives CSARRGITEKLCF. The entire variable domain, with the rest obtained from reference TRBV29-1 and TRBJ1-4, is as follows: SAVISQKPSRDICQRGTSLTIQCQVDSQVTMMFWYRQQPGQSLTLIATANQGSEATYESGFVIDKFPISRPNLTFSTLTVSNMSPEDSSIYLCSARRGITEKLCFGSGTQLSVL.

In this sample, this clonotype turned up many times. The V gene is TRBV12-3 or TRBV12-4, the J gene TRBJ2-7; maybe TRBD1 (6 bases). The V end was cut by 5 bases, the J end by 3 bases, with 17 bases between. The CDR3 extends over 15 amino acids. This CDR3 reads CASSPYRDTDYEQYF. The CDR3 nucleotides read TGTGCCAGCAGTCCCTACCGGGACACCGACTACGAGCAGTACTTC.

This clonotype was seen at least ten times. The chain combines TRBV7-8 with TRBJ1-1; 8 bases line up with TRBD1. The germline V gene encodes CDR1 SGHVS and CDR2 FQNEAQ. With 3 bases clipped from V and 0 bases from J, the junction kept 3 bases outside the gene matches. The CDR3 is made up of 15 amino acids. The CDR3 loop is CASSFGQGLNTEAFF. The CDR3 DNA reads TGTGCCAGCAGCTTCGGACAGGGATTGAACACTGAAGCTTTCTTT.

This clonotype was seen many times. This chain uses TRBV4-3 with TRBJ1-2; the match to TRBD1 covers 9 bases. Germline CDR1 and CDR2: LGHNA and YSLEER. The length of the CDR3 is 15 residues. Trimming cost V 3 bases and J 6 bases; bases outside gene matches: 8. DNA for the CDR3: TGCGCCAGCAGCCAGGGGGACAGGGAAGTGGATGGCTACACCTTC. Translation: CASSQGDREVDGYTF.

This clonotype was seen ten or more times. This chain uses TRBV7-2 with TRBJ2-7, with TRBD1 identical over 9 bases. V trimming: 0 bases; J trimming: 2 bases; junction bases outside the gene matches: 2. Germline lookup yields CDR1 SGHTA and CDR2 FQGNSA. This CDR3 is 15 amino acids long. This chain's CDR3 is CASSLARDRAYEQYF. The DNA for the CDR3 is TGTGCCAGCAGCTTAGCGAGGGACAGGGCCTACGAGCAGTACTTC.

This clonotype was seen at least ten times. The V gene is TRBV5-1, the J gene TRBJ1-1, with TRBD1 matching 7 bases. Losses at the gene ends were 0 bases for V and 0 bases for J; bases not matched to a gene: 5. CDR1 is SGHRS, CDR2 YFSETQ, per germline. The CDR3 is made up of 16 amino acids. CDR3 bases: TGCGCCAGCAGCTTGGGAGGACAGGCTTTGAACACTGAAGCTTTCTTT. It translates to CASSLGGQALNTEAFF.

Many counts were recorded for this clonotype. The V gene is TRBV5-1, the J gene TRBJ1-4; no clear D. This CDR3 is built from 12 residues. Trimming took 7 bases from V and 4 from J, leaving 8 bases between them. Germline V CDR1 and CDR2: SGHRS, YFSETQ. The CDR3: CASGQDNEKLFF. The DNA for the CDR3 is TGCGCCAGCGGGCAGGATAATGAAAAACTGTTTTTT.

This chain joins TRBV27 and TRBJ1-3; D is perhaps TRBD1 (6 bases). CDR3 size: 17 residues. V was shortened by 5 bases and J by 1 base, with 18 bases between the two germline ends. CDR1 MNHEY and CDR2 SMNVEV come from the germline V gene (reference sequence). The CDR3 bases are TGTGCCAGCAGTCCCAAAGACGGGACACTTTCTGGAAACACCATATATTTT. This codes for CASSPKDGTLSGNTIYF.

This clonotype was counted at least ten times. This chain uses TRBV5-1 with TRBJ2-1, with D perhaps matching TRBD1 (6 bases). This CDR3 contains 14 residues. V was shortened by 1 base and J by 6 bases, with 11 bases between the two germline ends. Germline CDR1 reads SGHRS; CDR2 reads YFSETQ. The chain's CDR3 is CASSLIQGTNEQFF. The DNA for the CDR3 is TGCGCCAGCAGCTTGATCCAGGGGACCAATGAGCAGTTCTTC.

This clonotype has at least ten counts. The rearrangement links TRBV18 to TRBJ2-7; TRBD1 is a possible D gene (5 bases). V was shortened by 5 bases and J by 4 bases, with 12 bases between the two germline ends. The CDR3 totals 13 residues. Germline V lookup: CDR1 KGHSH, CDR2 LQKENI. The CDR3 DNA reads TGTGCCAGCTCAAACAGGAATGAATACGAGCAGTACTTC. Its translation: CASSNRNEYEQYF.

This clonotype was seen many times. The chain's CDR3 is CASSLEVSGMNTEAFF. For the CDR3, the DNA is TGCGCCAGCAGCTTGGAGGTTAGTGGGATGAACACTGAAGCTTTCTTT. The chain carries TRBV5-1 and TRBJ1-1, with unresolved D. V was cut by 0 bases and J by 0 bases, with 12 bases left in between. The length of the CDR3 is 16 residues. The germline V gene has CDR1 SGHRS and CDR2 YFSETQ.

This clonotype was seen ten or more times. This chain joins TRBV27 and TRBJ2-2; 10 nucleotides align to TRBD1. This CDR3 contains 15 residues. Per germline, CDR1 MNHEY and CDR2 SMNVEV (reference sequence). The V gene end was trimmed by 6 bases and the J gene end by 6 bases; junction bases not matched to a gene: 7. The CDR3 region is CASRKTGGLPGELFF. The CDR3 region has the DNA TGTGCCAGCAGAAAGACAGGGGGCCTTCCCGGGGAGCTGTTTTTT.

In its sample, this clonotype was seen many times. The genes are TRBV7-3 and TRBJ2-1; D might be TRBD2 (5 bases). The CDR3 is made up of 14 amino acids. Deletions cut 2 bases from V and 3 bases from J, with 8 bases between. Per the germline V gene, CDR1 is SGHTA and CDR2 is FQGTGA. CDR3 in DNA: TGTGCCAGCAGCTTACAAGGACTCTACAATGAGCAGTTCTTC. Protein: CASSLQGLYNEQFF.

This clonotype was counted at least ten times. The rearrangement links TRBV20-1 to TRBJ1-2, with D possibly TRBD1 on 5 matching bases. The CDR3 is made up of 14 amino acids. In germline, CDR1 is DFQATT, CDR2 SNEGSKA (reference sequence). V was trimmed by 5 bases and J by 4 bases, leaving 17 bases between them. DNA of the CDR3: TGCAGTGCTCAGACAGCGGGATTTCTCTATGGCTACACCTTC. Translating it yields CSAQTAGFLYGYTF.

This clonotype has a count of ten or more. The CDR3 here is CASSTSGGAYNEQFF. The CDR3, as DNA: TGTGCCAGCAGTACTAGCGGGGGAGCCTACAATGAGCAGTTCTTC. The V call is TRBV2, the J call TRBJ2-1, with 11 nucleotides matching TRBD2. The junction had 2 bases not matched to a gene; V was cut back by 5 bases and J by 2 bases. This CDR3 is built from 15 residues. Germline-derived CDR1 and CDR2 are SNHLY and FYNNEI. The whole variable domain, remainder taken from reference TRBV2 and TRBJ2-1, is EPEVTQTPSHQVTQMGQEVILRCVPISNHLYFYWYRQILGQKVEFLVSFYNNEISEKSEIFDDQFSVERPDGSNFTLKIRSTKLEDSAMYFCASSTSGGAYNEQFFGPGTRLTVL.

This clonotype was picked up many times. The chain carries TRBV12-3 or TRBV12-4 and TRBJ1-1, with a tentative D call TRBD1 (6 bases). V gave up 5 bases and J gave up 2 bases, with 18 bases separating them. The CDR3 extends over 16 amino acids. CDR3 in amino acids: CASSHAYREGNTEAFF. The DNA for the CDR3 is TGTGCCAGCAGTCACGCCTACAGGGAGGGCAACACTGAAGCTTTCTTT.

This clonotype was detected many times. V is TRBV20-1 and J is TRBJ2-4; 10 bases align to TRBD2. V dropped 6 bases and J dropped 15; count of bases not matched to a gene: 11. Germline V gene sequence: CDR1 DFQATT, CDR2 SNEGSKA (reference sequence). This CDR3 region has 12 residues. CDR3 residues: CSALMLAGVGYF. CDR3 DNA: TGCAGTGCCCTCATGCTAGCGGGGGTCGGGTACTTC.

This clonotype was recorded many times. This rearrangement joins TRBV14 to TRBJ2-1, with 10 bases matching TRBD2. After removal of 1 base from V and 7 bases from J, the junction contained 10 bases not matched to a gene. The CDR3 runs to 17 residues. Germline V lookup: CDR1 SGHDN, CDR2 FVKESK. The CDR3: CASSQVILAGVENEQFF. CDR3 DNA sequence: TGTGCCAGCAGCCAAGTCATCCTAGCGGGGGTTGAGAATGAGCAGTTCTTC.

This clonotype has ten or more counts. The chain carries TRBV9 and TRBJ1-3, with D hard to call. This CDR3 contains 17 residues. Germline lookup yields CDR1 SGDLS and CDR2 YYNGEE. V lost 4 bases, J lost 1 base, and 18 bases lay in between. The CDR3 sequence is CASSRGRAAGSGNTIYF. The CDR3 nucleotides read TGTGCCAGCAGCAGAGGGCGGGCAGCGGGTTCTGGAAACACCATATATTTT.

This clonotype has a handful of counts. The chain combines TRBV5-1 with TRBJ2-1; the D gene could be TRBD1 or TRBD2 (6 bases each). V lost 1 base to trimming and J lost 3 bases, with 14 bases between them. CDR1 is SGHRS, CDR2 YFSETQ, per germline. The CDR3 extends over 16 amino acids. CDR3 DNA: TGCGCCAGCAGCTTGAGGGGGGCTAAGGACTACAATGAGCAGTTCTTC. Translating it yields CASSLRGAKDYNEQFF.

This clonotype has at least ten counts. The chain joins TRBV7-2 to TRBJ2-3; D is ambiguous. This CDR3 is built from 13 residues. From germline, CDR1 is SGHTA and CDR2 FQGNSA. Trimming stripped 6 bases from V and 1 base from J, with 8 bases between. CDR3 amino acids: CASSNDRTDTQYF. The CDR3 DNA reads as TGTGCCAGCAGTAACGACCGCACAGATACGCAGTATTTT.

The V and J genes are TRBV18 and TRBJ1-2, with 8 nucleotides matching TRBD1. Trimming removed 1 base from V and 2 bases from J; junction bases left unmatched: 6. The CDR3 is 16 residues long. Germline CDR1 and CDR2: KGHSH and LQKENI. The CDR3 coding sequence is TGTGCCAGCTCACCACTTGCGGGACAGGACAACTATGGCTACACCTTC. Amino acid sequence: CASSPLAGQDNYGYTF.

This clonotype has just a few counts. The rearrangement joins TRBV6-1 to TRBJ2-2; D might be TRBD1 (6 bases). V lost 6 bases and J lost 6, with 14 bases in between. The CDR3 covers 14 residues. From germline, CDR1 is MNHNS and CDR2 SASEGT. The CDR3 region has the DNA TGTGCCAGCAGCGGACCTGAGGGGGCCGGGGAGCTGTTTTTT. This encodes CASSGPEGAGELFF.

This clonotype occurred many times. J is TRBJ2-5 and V is TRBV7-9; D is possibly TRBD2 (6 bases). This CDR3 has 14 residues. Germline loops: CDR1 SEHNR, CDR2 FQNEAQ (reference sequence). Trimming shortened V by 4 bases and J by 5 bases, and 14 bases separated the two germline ends. CDR3 nucleotides: TGTGCCAGCAGCTCCGGAGAGGCGGGGGAGACCCAGTACTTC. It specifies CASSSGEAGETQYF.

This clonotype was seen ten or more times. The rearrangement uses TRBV20-1 and TRBJ2-3; 10 bases agree with TRBD2. Germline lookup yields CDR1 DFQATT and CDR2 SNEGSKA (reference sequence). The CDR3 has 20 residues. Germline trimming cut 3 bases from V and 9 bases from J; bases unmatched to any gene: 27. The CDR3 nucleotides read TGCAGTGCTAGGGGAGTCGGCCTAGCGGGGGCCCGGATGGCGTTGGGCACGCAGTATTTT. Amino acids: CSARGVGLAGARMALGTQYF.